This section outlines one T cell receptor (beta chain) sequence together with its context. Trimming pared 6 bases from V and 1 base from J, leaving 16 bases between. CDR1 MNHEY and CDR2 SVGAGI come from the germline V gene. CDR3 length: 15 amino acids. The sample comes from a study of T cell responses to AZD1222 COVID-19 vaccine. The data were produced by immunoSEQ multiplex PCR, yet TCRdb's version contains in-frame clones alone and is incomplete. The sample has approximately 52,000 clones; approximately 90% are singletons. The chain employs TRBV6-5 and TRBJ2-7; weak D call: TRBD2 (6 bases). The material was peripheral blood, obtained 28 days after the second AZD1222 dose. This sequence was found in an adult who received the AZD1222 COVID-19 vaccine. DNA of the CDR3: TGTGCCAGCAGCAAGTCGACTGGGGGGTCCTACGAGCAGTACTTC. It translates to CASSKSTGGSYEQYF.